The 22 T cell receptor beta chains below were found in one sample sequenced in a study of blood T cell repertoires in COVID-19. Clones were sequenced by immunoSEQ multiplex PCR, and TCRdb holds only the in-frame ones, with some missing. The repertoire holds a few hundred thousand clones, with around 86% as singletons. Sequences were obtained from peripheral blood. These receptors were collected from a man aged 25 to 45 who had recovered from COVID-19.

The V call is TRBV5-5, the J call TRBJ2-1; 7 bases line up with TRBD1. The V gene end was trimmed by 2 bases and the J gene end by 0 bases; junction bases not matched to a gene: 2. Germline V gene sequence: CDR1 SGHKS, CDR2 YYEKEE (reference sequence). The CDR3 extends over 15 amino acids. CDR3 bases: TGTGCCAGCAGCTTCGGGGACAGCTCCTACAATGAGCAGTTCTTC. Residues: CASSFGDSSYNEQFF.

This clone was seen a few times. The chain couples TRBV5-4 to TRBJ1-2; D possibly corresponds to TRBD1 (6 bases). The germline V gene has CDR1 SGHNT and CDR2 YYREEE (reference sequence). Trimming took off 6 bases at V and 4 bases at J, with 19 bases between the two ends. This CDR3 region has 15 residues. CDR3 DNA: TGTGCCAGCACGCAAAGGGCAGGGGCGCGCTATGGCTACACCTTC. Translating it yields CASTQRAGARYGYTF.

The chain links TRBV3-1 (or the pseudogene TRBV3-2) to TRBJ1-2, with TRBD1 matching over 7 bases. Germline CDR1 LGHDT, CDR2 YNNKEL (reference sequence). Unmatched junction bases numbered 11, after V lost 0 bases and J lost 13 bases. The CDR3 is made up of 14 amino acids. CDR3 protein: CASSQEVVGQVFTF. The CDR3 nucleotides are TGTGCCAGCAGCCAAGAAGTCGTAGGACAGGTGTTCACCTTC.

CDR3 region: CASSLMSYEQYF. CDR3 bases: TGTGCCAGCAGCTTAATGAGTTACGAGCAGTACTTC. This rearrangement joins TRBV7-3 to TRBJ2-7; D not resolved. V lost 1 base to trimming and J lost 4 bases, with 5 bases between them. The germline V gene encodes CDR1 SGHTA and CDR2 FQGTGA. The CDR3 runs 12 residues.

The V call is TRBV10-1, the J call TRBJ2-7; 9 bases map to TRBD1. Germline V gives CDR1 WNHNN, CDR2 SYGVQD (reference sequence). The length of the CDR3 is 13 residues. J was trimmed by 5 bases and V by 2 bases; bases with no gene match: 1. DNA of the CDR3: TGCGCCAGCAGTGAGGGGGACAGGGACGAGCAGTACGTC. This codes for CASSEGDRDEQYV.

The chain uses TRBV24-1 and TRBJ2-2, with 9 bases fitting TRBD1. V dropped 6 bases and J dropped 2; count of bases not matched to a gene: 6. Germline values: CDR1 KGHDR, CDR2 SFDVKD. CDR3 length: 16 residues. The CDR3 protein is CATSPPDRGNTGELFF. The CDR3 nucleotides read TGTGCCACCAGTCCTCCGGACAGGGGAAACACCGGGGAGCTGTTTTTT.

CDR3 bases: TGTGCCAGCAGCTTCGGAGCGGGGTCCGCAGATACGCAGTATTTT. Translated, it gives CASSFGAGSADTQYF. The V gene is TRBV7-3, the J gene TRBJ2-3; 7 bases match TRBD2. V lost 3 bases to trimming and J lost 4 bases; unmatched junction nucleotides: 7. This CDR3 has 15 amino acids. Germline V gives CDR1 SGHTA, CDR2 FQGTGA.

The CDR3 loop reads CASSPRTGRLITEAFF. CDR3 DNA sequence: TGTGCCAGCAGCCCCCGGACAGGGCGACTGATCACTGAAGCTTTCTTT. The chain is built from TRBV7-8 and TRBJ1-1, with 8 bases aligning to TRBD1. Trimming removed 5 bases from V and 4 bases from J; junction bases left unmatched: 12. In germline, CDR1 is SGHVS, CDR2 FQNEAQ. The CDR3 extends over 16 amino acids.

In its sample, this clone was seen once. The gene calls are TRBV7-3 and TRBJ2-5; D remains unclear. The V and J ends lost 0 bases and 5 bases respectively, with 10 bases between them. Germline-derived CDR1 and CDR2 are SGHTA and FQGTGA. CDR3 length equals 14 residues. For the CDR3, the DNA is TGTGCCAGCAGCTTAACAGGAGCTTCGGAGACCCAGTACTTC. Amino acids: CASSLTGASETQYF.

In its sample, this clone was seen a few times. The chain links TRBV2 to TRBJ2-3; no reliable D call. The germline V gene has CDR1 SNHLY and CDR2 FYNNEI. CDR3 length equals 12 residues. V lost 8 bases to trimming and J lost 0 bases, with 6 bases between them. The CDR3 spells CASSLSTDTQYF. DNA for the CDR3: TGTGCCAGCTCCCTGAGCACAGATACGCAGTATTTT.

The rearrangement joins TRBV5-1 to TRBJ2-3; 11 bases match TRBD2. The CDR3 has 16 amino acids. Germline values: CDR1 SGHRS, CDR2 YFSETQ. V gave up 0 bases and J gave up 0 bases; unmatched junction bases: 0. This CDR3 reads CASSLASGGSTDTQYF. The DNA of the CDR3 is TGCGCCAGCAGCTTGGCTAGCGGGGGGAGCACAGATACGCAGTATTTT.

The V gene is TRBV21-1, the J gene TRBJ1-2; the DNA was not used to check the table's D call, TRBD1. TRBV21-1 is a pseudogene. This CDR3 comprises 16 residues. The DNA of the CDR3 is TGTGCCAGCAGCAAAGTAGCCAGGGTTACTTACTATGGCTACACCTTC. It is translated as CASSKVARVTYYGYTF.

This chain links TRBV5-4 with TRBJ1-3; a weak D match, TRBD1 (5 bases). In germline, CDR1 is SGHNT, CDR2 YYREEE (reference sequence). This CDR3 has 16 residues. V lost 2 bases and J lost 1, with 13 bases in between. The CDR3 nucleotides read TGTGCCAGCAGCTTTGGTTTGGAGGGGTCTGGAAACACCATATATTTT. Translation: CASSFGLEGSGNTIYF. The full variable domain, completed using reference TRBV5-4 and TRBJ1-3, is ETGVTQSPTHLIKTRGQQVTLRCSSQSGHNTVSWYQQALGQGPQFIFQYYREEENGRGNFPPRFSGLQFPNYSSELNVNALELDDSALYLCASSFGLEGSGNTIYFGEGSWLTVV.

This clone was recorded once. V gene TRBV10-3 combines with J gene TRBJ2-2; 11 bases are shared with TRBD2. There are 14 residues in the CDR3. J was trimmed by 6 bases and V by 3 bases; bases with no gene match: 0. Germline V lookup: CDR1 ENHRY, CDR2 SYGVKD. The CDR3: CAISELAGAGELFF. The CDR3 nucleotides are TGTGCCATCAGTGAACTAGCGGGGGCCGGGGAGCTGTTTTTT.

The chain carries TRBV4-1 and TRBJ1-3, with no clear D. This CDR3 has 15 residues. The germline V gene has CDR1 MGHRA and CDR2 YSYEKL. V lost 2 bases and J 0 bases, leaving 8 bases between the germline ends. The CDR3 DNA is TGCGCCAGCAGCCAAAACGGGATCTCTGGAAACACCATATATTTT. This translates into CASSQNGISGNTIYF.

The chain couples TRBV6-7 to TRBJ2-1; 8 nucleotides match TRBD2. TRBV6-7 is noted as an ORF with a role that remains uncertain. This CDR3 is 15 amino acids long. V lost 2 bases and J lost 4; bases outside the gene matches: 4. The CDR3 DNA reads as TGTGCCAGCAGTTACAGCGGGAGCCTTTACAATGAGCAGTTCTTC. This encodes CASSYSGSLYNEQFF.

The V call is TRBV18, the J call TRBJ1-2, with 8 bases fitting TRBD1. V was clipped by 2 bases and J by 7 bases; unmatched bases: 6. Per the germline V gene, CDR1 is KGHSH and CDR2 is LQKENI. CDR3 length: 14 residues. This chain's CDR3 is CASSPSNQGAGYTF. The DNA for the CDR3 is TGTGCCAGCTCACCATCTAATCAGGGGGCTGGCTACACCTTC.

This clone was seen at least ten times. The CDR3 loop is CASSFGDGDGYTF. DNA of the CDR3: TGTGCCAGCAGCTTTGGTGACGGGGATGGCTACACCTTC. The gene calls are TRBV7-9 and TRBJ1-2; D gene ambiguous. Germline V lookup: CDR1 SEHNR, CDR2 FQNEAQ (reference sequence). The length of the CDR3 is 13 residues. V lost 3 bases, J lost 6 bases, and 11 bases lay in between.

The rearrangement joins TRBV5-5 to TRBJ2-5; the D is unclear. The CDR3 length is 12 residues. V lost 4 bases, J lost 5 bases, and 9 bases lay in between. Germline values: CDR1 SGHKS, CDR2 YYEKEE (reference sequence). Here the CDR3 reads CASSQPRETQYF. In DNA form, the CDR3 reads TGTGCCAGCAGCCAACCCCGGGAGACCCAGTACTTC.

This clone was found once. The gene calls are TRBV29-1 and TRBJ2-5, with a possible D match to TRBD2 (5 bases). Germline V CDR1 and CDR2: SQVTM, ANQGSEA. The CDR3 extends over 15 amino acids. V lost 0 bases to trimming and J lost 0 bases, with 11 bases between them. The CDR3 DNA follows: TGCAGCGTTGAAGATCGGGGTTGGTACCAAGAGACCCAGTACTTC. Translating gives CSVEDRGWYQETQYF.

This clone was recorded many times. The rearrangement links TRBV7-8 to TRBJ1-1; no clear D. The CDR3 is 13 residues long. V gave up 0 bases and J gave up 4 bases, with 6 bases separating them. Germline assignment: CDR1 SGHVS and CDR2 FQNEAQ. DNA for the CDR3: TGTGCCAGCAGCTTAGCGGCATTCACTGAAGCTTTCTTT. This gives the protein CASSLAAFTEAFF.

J is TRBJ2-1 and V is TRBV5-4, with 7 bases lining up with TRBD1. The CDR3 length is 13 residues. From germline, CDR1 is SGHNT and CDR2 YYREEE (reference sequence). The junction had 11 bases not matched to a gene; V was cut back by 4 bases and J by 13 bases. CDR3 nucleotides: TGTGCCAGCAGCCCGGACTCGGACAGGCCCCAGTTCTTC. Amino acids: CASSPDSDRPQFF.